The clone carrying this TCR beta chain was observed a single time. This sample was taken from a study of OX40 agonist ivuxolimab in advanced cancers. Enrollment shut out patients with autoimmune disease history or systemic immunosuppression. Germline CDR1 reads SEHNR; CDR2 reads FQNEAQ (reference sequence). Trimming took 2 bases from V and 4 from J, leaving 5 bases between them. The CDR3 loop spans 12 amino acids. The assay was immunoSEQ multiplex PCR, and TCRdb's table has in-frame clones only and misses some. This table has around 64,000 clones, more than 70% appearing once. The receptor was isolated from an adult with an advanced solid tumor such as melanoma, head and neck, liver or kidney cancer. This chain joins TRBV7-9 and TRBJ2-5, with D uncertain. The starting material was CD4+ or CD8+ T cells sorted from blood, obtained in a trial of the OX40 agonist ivuxolimab. The CDR3 DNA follows: TGTGCCAGCAGCTTAACGGCAGAGACCCAGTACTTC. Protein: CASSLTAETQYF.